These 5 T cell receptor beta chains were all obtained from the same sample, sequenced in a study of Tregs in tolerant kidney transplant recipients. TCRdb's copy holds only in-frame clones and misses some; the assay was immunoSEQ multiplex PCR. The table lists about 50,000 clones, approximately 89% of them singletons. Mixed chimerism was transient after nonmyeloablative marrow transplants from related graft donors. Material: CD8+ T cells from blood (PBMCs), obtained 12 months after the transplant. Every receptor here comes from a human patient who received a combined kidney and bone marrow transplant. Some of the T cells may derive from the graft donor.

This clone was seen only once. CDR3 bases: TGTGCCAGCAGCCGTGGACTAGCGGGAGGGACTAGTGATAATGAGCAGTTCTTC. Its translation is CASSRGLAGGTSDNEQFF. The genes are TRBV7-8 and TRBJ2-1; 15 bases map to TRBD2. The trim removed 5 bases at V and 7 bases at J, leaving 12 bases unmatched. The CDR3 runs 18 residues. Germline CDR1 is SGHVS and CDR2 is FQNEAQ.

V gene TRBV5-8 combines with J gene TRBJ1-2; TRBD1 aligns across 7 bases. After removal of 2 bases from V and 2 bases from J, the junction contained 3 bases not matched to a gene. Germline-derived CDR1 and CDR2 are SGHTS and YDEGEE. CDR3 length: 14 amino acids. The CDR3 nucleotides are TGTGCCAGCAGCTTTGGGACAGTGAACTATGGCTACACCTTC. It codes for CASSFGTVNYGYTF.

Regarding this clone: At one end, the junction sequence differs from germline, possibly due to a read error. The chain links TRBV19 to TRBJ2-7, with 12 bases fitting TRBD2. CDR3 size: 12 residues. Germline CDR1 is LNHDA and CDR2 is SQIVND (reference sequence). The CDR3 region is CASSIGLAGMHF. The DNA for the CDR3 is TGTGCCAGTAGTATCGGACTAGCGGGGATGCACTTC.

The V gene is TRBV4-1, the J gene TRBJ2-3; D is perhaps TRBD1 (6 bases). Per germline, CDR1 MGHRA and CDR2 YSYEKL. V was cut by 3 bases and J by 0 bases, with 16 bases left in between. The CDR3 spans 17 residues. CDR3 DNA sequence: TGCGCCAGCAGCCACACACAGGGTCGGATTAGCACAGATACGCAGTATTTT. This translates into CASSHTQGRISTDTQYF.

The chain is built from TRBV5-4 and TRBJ2-1, with 9 nucleotides matching TRBD1. Germline V gives CDR1 SGHNT, CDR2 YYREEE (reference sequence). The CDR3 is made up of 17 amino acids. V lost 0 bases to trimming and J lost 0 bases; unmatched junction nucleotides: 4. CDR3 protein: CASSLATGGASYNEQFF. The CDR3 coding sequence is TGTGCCAGCAGCTTGGCTACAGGGGGCGCCTCCTACAATGAGCAGTTCTTC.